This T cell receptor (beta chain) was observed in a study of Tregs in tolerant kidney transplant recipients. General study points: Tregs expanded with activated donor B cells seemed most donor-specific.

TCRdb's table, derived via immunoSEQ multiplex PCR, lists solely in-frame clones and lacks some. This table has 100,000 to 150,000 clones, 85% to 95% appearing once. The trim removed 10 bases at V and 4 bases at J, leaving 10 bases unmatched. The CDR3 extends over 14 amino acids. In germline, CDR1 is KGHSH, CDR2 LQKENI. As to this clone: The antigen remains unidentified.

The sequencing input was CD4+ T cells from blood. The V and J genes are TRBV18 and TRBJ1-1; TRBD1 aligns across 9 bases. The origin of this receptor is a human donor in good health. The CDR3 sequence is CATGQGQEGTEAFF. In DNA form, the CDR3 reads TGTGCCACCGGACAGGGGCAGGAGGGCACTGAAGCTTTCTTT.